This T cell receptor beta chain was captured in a study of blood T cell repertoires in COVID-19. Study details: There were acute and convalescent COVID-19 samples, and they came from the United States, Italy and Spain. The cDNA or gDNA used as material had been derived from T cells, B-cell-depleted T cells, or PBMCs.

Original methodology: Amplification with reference gene primers provided the estimates of nucleated cell counts. The method was immunoSEQ multiplex PCR; TCRdb's version includes in-frame clones alone and lacks a portion of them. The V and J calls and clone size are taken from that table; D and trimming were inferred from the DNA. The table shows 100,000 to 150,000 clones, with under 85% occurring only once. Between the trimmed V and J ends, which lost 4 bases and 7 bases, there was a span of 11 bases. This CDR3 has 13 amino acids. Germline assignment: CDR1 SGHAT and CDR2 FQNNGV. Sequenced input: peripheral blood. V usage is TRBV11-2 and J usage is TRBJ1-3; D remains unclear. The clonotype originates from a woman aged 60 to 75 with acute or convalescent COVID-19. CDR3 nucleotides: TGTGCCAGCAGCTCCTCGTTCCGGAACACCATATATTTT. Translating gives CASSSSFRNTIYF. Based on the CDR3 plus reference TRBV11-2 and TRBJ1-3, the full variable domain is EAGVAQSPRYKIIEKRQSVAFWCNPISGHATLYWYQQILGQGPKLLIQFQNNGVVDDSQLPKDRFSAERLKGVDSTLKIQPAKLEDSAVYLCASSSSFRNTIYFGEGSWLTVV.